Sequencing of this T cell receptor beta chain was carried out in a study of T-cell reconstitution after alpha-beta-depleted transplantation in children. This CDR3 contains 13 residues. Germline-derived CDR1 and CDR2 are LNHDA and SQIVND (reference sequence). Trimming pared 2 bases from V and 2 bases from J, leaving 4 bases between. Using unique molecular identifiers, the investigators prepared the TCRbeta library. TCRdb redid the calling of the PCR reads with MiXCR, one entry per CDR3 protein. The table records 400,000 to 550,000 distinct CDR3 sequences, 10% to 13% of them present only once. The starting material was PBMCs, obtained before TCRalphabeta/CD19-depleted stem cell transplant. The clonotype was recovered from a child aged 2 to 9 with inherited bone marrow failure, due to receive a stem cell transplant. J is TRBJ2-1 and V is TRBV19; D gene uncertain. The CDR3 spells CASSILTYNEQFF. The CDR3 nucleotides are TGTGCCAGTAGTATATTGACCTACAATGAGCAGTTCTTC. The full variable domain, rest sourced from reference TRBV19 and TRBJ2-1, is DGGITQSPKYLFRKEGQNVTLSCEQNLNHDAMYWYRQDPGQGLRLIYYSQIVNDFQKGDIAEGYSVSREKKESFPLTVTSAQKNPTAFYLCASSILTYNEQFFGPGTRLTVL.